The clone carrying this TCR beta chain appeared many times. The CDR3 extends over 19 amino acids. V was pared by 3 bases and J by 0 bases, with 12 bases of the junction left unmatched. The germline V gene has CDR1 MDHEN and CDR2 SYDVKM. This record comes from a study of regulatory T cells in long-lasting Graves disease. According to the study, TCR beta libraries were built with iRepertoire HTBI primers and CDR3-region Arm-PCR. TCRdb fed the multiplex PCR reads into MiXCR, producing one record per CDR3 protein. The table shows some 370,000 distinct CDR3 sequences, with around 11% occurring only once. As to time point: newly diagnosed GD, antithyroid drugs for less than 3 months. The authors made the TCR library using RNA they extracted from PBMCs. The sample was also linked to a second study, of T cells in Graves' hyperthyroidism and ophthalmopathy.

V usage is TRBV28 and J usage is TRBJ1-4; 8 bases line up with TRBD1. The source material was peripheral blood mononuclear cells (PBMCs), sampled at new diagnosis, from a patient treated with antithyroid drugs. The TCR originated in a woman under 30 with Graves disease. This chain's CDR3 is CASSFHPTGVWTTNEKLFF. As DNA, the CDR3 is TGTGCCAGCAGTTTCCACCCGACAGGGGTGTGGACAACTAATGAAAAACTGTTTTTT. Combining the CDR3 with reference TRBV28 and TRBJ1-4 gives the whole variable domain DVKVTQSSRYLVKRTGEKVFLECVQDMDHENMFWYRQDPGLGLRLIYFSYDVKMKEKGDIPEGYSVSREKKERFSLILESASTNQTSMYLCASSFHPTGVWTTNEKLFFGSGTQLSVL.